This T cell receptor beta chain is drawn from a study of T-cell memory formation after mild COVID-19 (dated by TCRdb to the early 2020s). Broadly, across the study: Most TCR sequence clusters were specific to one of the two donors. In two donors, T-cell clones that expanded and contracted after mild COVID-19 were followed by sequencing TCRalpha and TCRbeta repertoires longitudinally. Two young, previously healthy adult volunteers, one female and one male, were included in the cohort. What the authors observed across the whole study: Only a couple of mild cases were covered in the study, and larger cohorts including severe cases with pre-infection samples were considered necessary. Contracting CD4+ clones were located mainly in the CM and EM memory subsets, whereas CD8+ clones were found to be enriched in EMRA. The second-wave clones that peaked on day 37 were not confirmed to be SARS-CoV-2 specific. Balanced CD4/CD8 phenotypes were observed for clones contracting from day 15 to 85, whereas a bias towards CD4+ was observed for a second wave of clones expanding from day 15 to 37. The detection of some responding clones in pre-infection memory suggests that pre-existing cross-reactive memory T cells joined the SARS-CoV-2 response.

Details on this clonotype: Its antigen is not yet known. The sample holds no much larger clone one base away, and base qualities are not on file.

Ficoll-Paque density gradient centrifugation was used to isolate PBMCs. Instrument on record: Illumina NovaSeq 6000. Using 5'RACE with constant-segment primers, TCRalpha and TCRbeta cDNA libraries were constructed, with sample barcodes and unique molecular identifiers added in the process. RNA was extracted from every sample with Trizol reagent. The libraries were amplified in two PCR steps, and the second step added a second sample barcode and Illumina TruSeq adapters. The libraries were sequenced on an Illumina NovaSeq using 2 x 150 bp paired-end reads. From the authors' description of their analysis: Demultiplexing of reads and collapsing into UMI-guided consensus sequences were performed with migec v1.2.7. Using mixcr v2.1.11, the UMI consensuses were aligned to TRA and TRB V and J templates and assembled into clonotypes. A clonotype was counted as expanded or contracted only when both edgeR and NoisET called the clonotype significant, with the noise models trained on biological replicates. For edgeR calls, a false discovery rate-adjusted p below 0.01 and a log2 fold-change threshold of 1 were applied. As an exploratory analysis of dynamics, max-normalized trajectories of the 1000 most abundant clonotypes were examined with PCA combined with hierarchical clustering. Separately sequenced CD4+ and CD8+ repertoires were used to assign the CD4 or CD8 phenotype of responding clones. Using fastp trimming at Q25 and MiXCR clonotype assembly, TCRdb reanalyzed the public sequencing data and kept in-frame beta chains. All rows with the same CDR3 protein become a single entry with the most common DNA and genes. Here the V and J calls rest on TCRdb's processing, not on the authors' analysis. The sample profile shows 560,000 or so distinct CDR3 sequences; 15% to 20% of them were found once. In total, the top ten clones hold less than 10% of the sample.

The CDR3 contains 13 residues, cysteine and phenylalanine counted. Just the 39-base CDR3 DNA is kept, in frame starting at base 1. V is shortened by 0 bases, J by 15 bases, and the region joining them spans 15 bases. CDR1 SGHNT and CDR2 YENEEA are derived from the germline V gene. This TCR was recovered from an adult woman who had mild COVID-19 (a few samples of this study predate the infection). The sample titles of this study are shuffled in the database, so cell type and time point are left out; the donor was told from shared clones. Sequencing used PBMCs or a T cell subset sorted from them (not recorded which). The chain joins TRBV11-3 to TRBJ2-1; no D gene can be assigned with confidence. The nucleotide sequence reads TGTGCCAGCAGCTTAGACCCCTCTCCGGCGCGGTTCTTC. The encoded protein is CASSLDPSPARFF.